This T cell receptor beta chain is from a study of cytomegalovirus exposure and HLA in healthy donors. Whole-study results and caveats: An apparent linkage of common viral pathogens to several of the most significant clusters emerged in a later analysis.

In the PCR, 60 Vbeta and 13 Jbeta primers were used. Here immunoSEQ multiplex PCR was the method, and the copy in TCRdb shows in-frame clones only, minus some. The sample lists approximately 130,000 clones, 79% occurring once. This CDR3 is 16 amino acids long. Germline-derived CDR1 and CDR2 are MGHRA and YSYEKL. The junction had 9 bases not matched to a gene; V was cut back by 3 bases and J by 6 bases. Of note for this clone: Its antigen remains unknown.

The clonotype was recovered from a male donor in good health and CMV-seronegative. The chain employs TRBV4-1 and TRBJ2-2; 8 bases are a match to TRBD2. Sequenced input: PBMCs. CDR3 bases: TGCGCCAGCAGCCATACCCCGGGACTAGTGGCCGGGGAGCTGTTTTTT. Translating it yields CASSHTPGLVAGELFF.